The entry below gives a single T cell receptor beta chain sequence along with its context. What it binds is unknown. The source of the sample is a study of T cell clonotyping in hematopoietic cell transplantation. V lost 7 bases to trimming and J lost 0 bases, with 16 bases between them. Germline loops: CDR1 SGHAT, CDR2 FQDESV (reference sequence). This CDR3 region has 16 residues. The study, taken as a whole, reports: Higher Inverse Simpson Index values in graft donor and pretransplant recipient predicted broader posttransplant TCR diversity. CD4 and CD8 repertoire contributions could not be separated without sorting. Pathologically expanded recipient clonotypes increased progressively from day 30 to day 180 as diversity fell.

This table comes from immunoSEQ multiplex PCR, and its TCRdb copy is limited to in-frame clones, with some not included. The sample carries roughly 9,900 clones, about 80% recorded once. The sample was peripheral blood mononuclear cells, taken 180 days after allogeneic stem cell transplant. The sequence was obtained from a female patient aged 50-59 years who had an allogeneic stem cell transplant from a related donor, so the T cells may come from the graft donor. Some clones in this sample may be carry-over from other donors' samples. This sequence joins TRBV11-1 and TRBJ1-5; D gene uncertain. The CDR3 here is CASTVRKGYSNQPQHF. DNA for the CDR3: TGTGCCAGCACGGTCCGGAAAGGTTATAGCAATCAGCCCCAGCATTTT.